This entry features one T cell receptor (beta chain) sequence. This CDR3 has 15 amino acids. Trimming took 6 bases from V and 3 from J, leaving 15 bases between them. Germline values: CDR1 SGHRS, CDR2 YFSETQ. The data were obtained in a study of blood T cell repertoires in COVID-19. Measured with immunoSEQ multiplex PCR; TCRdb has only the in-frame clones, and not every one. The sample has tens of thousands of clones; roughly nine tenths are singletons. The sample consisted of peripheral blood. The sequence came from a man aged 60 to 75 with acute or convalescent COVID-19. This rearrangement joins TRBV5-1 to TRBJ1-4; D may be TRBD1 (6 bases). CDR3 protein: CASTTLGGSNEKLFF. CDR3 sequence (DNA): TGCGCCAGCACCACCTTAGGGGGTTCTAATGAAAAACTGTTTTTT. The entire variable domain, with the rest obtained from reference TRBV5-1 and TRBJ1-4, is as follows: KAGVTQTPRYLIKTRGQQVTLSCSPISGHRSVSWYQQTPGQGLQFLFEYFSETQRNKGNFPGRFSGRQFSNSRSEMNVSTLELGDSALYLCASTTLGGSNEKLFFGSGTQLSVL.